The rows below give T cell receptor beta chains drawn from one sample of a study of radiotherapy plus CTLA-4 blockade in lung cancer. Profiling relied on immunoSEQ multiplex PCR, and the TCRdb table lists in-frame clones only, not all of them. Among tens of thousands of clones, 83% were seen once, and the ten largest hold 0.65% to 0.9%. Material: peripheral blood, obtained from a patient treated with radiotherapy plus ipilimumab. These receptors originate from a human donor with non-small cell lung cancer who had stable disease on radiotherapy plus ipilimumab. CDR3s include the opening cysteine and the closing phenylalanine or tryptophan. The D gene is left open where the match is weak. Size is stated for part of the rows, as once, few or many counts, or as a class when the clone is expanded.

>once|TRBV28|TRBJ2-3|-
TGTGCCAGCCAACGATTGAGGGATGGGGCAGATACGCAGTATTTT
CASQRLRDGADTQYF
>-|TRBV19|TRBJ1-4|-
TGTGCCAGTAGTCCCGACCCTTCGGGTGAAAAACTGTTTTTT
CASSPDPSGEKLFF
>-|TRBV25-1|TRBJ2-5|-
TGTGCCAGCAGTGAACTTCAGCTGTTCCAAGAGACCCAGTACTTC
CASSELQLFQETQYF
>few|TRBV19|TRBJ1-3|-
TGTGCCAGTAGTATGTACGGTAGCTCTGGAAACACCATATATTTT
CASSMYGSSGNTIYF
>-|TRBV6-4|TRBJ1-6|TRBD1
TGTGCCAGCAGTCCGGACAGGGTCGGCTCACCCCTCCACTTT
CASSPDRVGSPLHF
>-|TRBV20-1|TRBJ1-6|-
TGCAGTGCTGGACAGTATTCACCCCTCCACTTT
CSAGQYSPLHF
>-|TRBV6-5|TRBJ2-7|TRBD1
TGTGCCAGCAAACCGGGACAGGGGGTATTCGTGGAGTACTTC
CASKPGQGVFVEYF
>-|TRBV28|TRBJ1-2|-
TGTGCCAGCAGTTTAGCGACAGGCCTCGAGCGCTACACCTTC
CASSLATGLERYTF
>-|TRBV5-4|TRBJ2-7|TRBD2
TGTGCCAGCAGCGTGGGAGGGGAGGGAGAGCAGTACTTC
CASSVGGEGEQYF
>-|TRBV27|TRBJ2-3|-
TGTGCCACCCGATGGGGGGGGCCCCTTACAGATACGCAGTATTTT
CATRWGGPLTDTQYF
>-|TRBV5-1|TRBJ2-7|TRBD2
TGCGCCAGCAGCTACTCTAGCGGGGGGTTCTCCTACGAGCAGTACTTC
CASSYSSGGFSYEQYF
>-|TRBV6-6|TRBJ2-7|-
TGTGCCAGCAGCCCCTCGCGCCGGACAGCCCCATACGAGCAGTACTTC
CASSPSRRTAPYEQYF
>-|TRBV9|TRBJ1-6|-
TGTGCCAGCAGCGCCGGGACCGGTAATTCACCCCTCCACTTT
CASSAGTGNSPLHF
>-|TRBV5-1|TRBJ2-3|TRBD2
TGCGCCAGCAGCTTGGTATGGGCTAGCGGGGGGGCTGGCGCAGATACGCAGTATTTT
CASSLVWASGGAGADTQYF
>-|TRBV15|TRBJ1-5|-
TGTGCCACCAGCCGCGCAACGGCAGAATATTTCTCTCAGCCCCAGCATTTT
CATSRATAEYFSQPQHF
>-|TRBV7-7|TRBJ2-5|TRBD2
TGTGCCAGCAGCTTAGCCGGCACACTAGCGGGGGACAACCAAGAGACCCAGTACTTC
CASSLAGTLAGDNQETQYF
>-|TRBV27|TRBJ1-2|TRBD1
TGTGCCAGCAGTTCTTCCGGGACAGGGGTAGGCTACACCTTC
CASSSSGTGVGYTF
>-|TRBV5-1|TRBJ1-1|-
TGCGCCAGCAGCAGAGCCGGGACGGTGAACACTGAAGCTTTCTTT
CASSRAGTVNTEAFF
>-|TRBV28|TRBJ1-2|TRBD1
TGTGCCAGCAGTTCGACAGGGATTTCCTATGGCTACACCTTC
CASSSTGISYGYTF
>-|TRBV5-1|TRBJ2-7|TRBD2
TGCGCCAGCAGCCCCGGACTAGCGGCCCACGAGCAGTACTTC
CASSPGLAAHEQYF
>-|TRBV10-2|TRBJ1-2|-
TGTGCCATCAGTGAAGGTGTAGGGGGCTATGGCTACACCTTC
CAISEGVGGYGYTF
>-|TRBV7-8|TRBJ2-2|TRBD2
TGTGCCAGCAGCTTACCCCCCTGGGAGGGAGGGCCCTCCGGGGAGCTGTTTTTT
CASSLPPWEGGPSGELFF
>-|TRBV7-8|TRBJ2-6|TRBD2
TGTGCCAGCAGCCCCAAAGCGGGAGGGTCTGGGGCCAACGTCCTGACTTTC
CASSPKAGGSGANVLTF
>-|TRBV29-1|TRBJ2-5|TRBD1
TGCAGCGTTGAAGTAAGGGGGCGGAAGGAGACCCAGTACTTC
CSVEVRGRKETQYF
>once|TRBV29-1|TRBJ2-7|-
TGCAGCGCCAGTCCGGGGCTTCGATACGAGCAGTACTTC
CSASPGLRYEQYF
>-|TRBV10-3|TRBJ1-1|-
TGTGCCATCAGTGAGTATGGGGAAGCTTTCTTT
CAISEYGEAFF
>-|TRBV28|TRBJ2-7|TRBD2
TGTGCCAGTAAGGTGGGAGGGAACTACGAGCAGTACTTC
CASKVGGNYEQYF